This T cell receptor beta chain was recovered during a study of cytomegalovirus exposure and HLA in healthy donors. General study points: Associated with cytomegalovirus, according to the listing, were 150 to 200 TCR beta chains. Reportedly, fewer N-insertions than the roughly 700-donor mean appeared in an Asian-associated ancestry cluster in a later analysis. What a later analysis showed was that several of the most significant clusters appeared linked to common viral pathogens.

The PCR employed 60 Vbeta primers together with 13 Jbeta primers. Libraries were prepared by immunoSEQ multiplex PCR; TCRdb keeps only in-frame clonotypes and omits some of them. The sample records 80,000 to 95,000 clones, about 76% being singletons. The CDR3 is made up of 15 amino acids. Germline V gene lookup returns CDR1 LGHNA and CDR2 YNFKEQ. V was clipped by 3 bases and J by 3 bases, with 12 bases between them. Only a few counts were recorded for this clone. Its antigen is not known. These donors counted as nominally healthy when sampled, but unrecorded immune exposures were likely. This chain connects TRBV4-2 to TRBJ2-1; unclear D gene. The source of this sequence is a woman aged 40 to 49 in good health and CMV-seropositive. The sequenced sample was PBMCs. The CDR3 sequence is CASSQDWNSYNEQFF. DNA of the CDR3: TGTGCCAGCAGCCAGGATTGGAACAGCTACAATGAGCAGTTCTTC.